The 23 T cell receptor beta chains given below trace back to one sample, sequenced in a study of shared clonotypes between healthy human individuals. TCRdb's copy holds only in-frame clones and misses some; the assay was immunoSEQ multiplex PCR. The table has around 720,000 clones, about three quarters seen once. The sample comprised memory CD4+ T cells sorted from blood. Subset specified: CD45RA-negative fraction. These receptors came from a woman in her twenties or thirties in good health.

This rearrangement joins TRBV28 to TRBJ2-5, with 14 bases lining up with TRBD2. The V gene end was trimmed by 10 bases and the J gene end by 5 bases; junction bases not matched to a gene: 9. Germline V CDR1 and CDR2: MDHEN, SYDVKM. The CDR3 covers 15 residues. In DNA, the CDR3 is TGTGCCACCCGACTAGCGGGAGGGCCTGAGGAGACCCAGTACTTC. Translation: CATRLAGGPEETQYF.

The chain has TRBV6-5 and TRBJ2-2; 8 positions match TRBD1. V lost 6 bases, J lost 7 bases, and 7 bases stayed unmatched. This CDR3 comprises 14 residues. Germline V CDR1 and CDR2: MNHEY, SVGAGI. CDR3: CASSLRGLDGELFF. The CDR3 region has the DNA TGTGCCAGCAGCCTCAGGGGGCTCGACGGGGAGCTGTTTTTT.

CDR3: CASRNHGLGEQYF. The CDR3 region has the DNA TGTGCCAGCAGGAACCACGGGCTGGGGGAGCAGTACTTC. The chain joins TRBV6-5 to TRBJ2-7; D gene unclear. The CDR3 sequence is 13 residues long. Germline loops: CDR1 MNHEY, CDR2 SVGAGI. V dropped 6 bases and J dropped 7 bases, with 16 bases sitting between them.

This chain joins TRBV19 and TRBJ1-2, with 8 bases that match TRBD1. The V and J ends lost 6 bases and 2 bases, in that order; junction bases with no gene match: 11. The CDR3 covers 16 residues. Germline V CDR1 and CDR2: LNHDA, SQIVND (reference sequence). Here the CDR3 reads CASRFGPTGANYGYTF. In DNA form, the CDR3 reads TGTGCCAGTAGATTCGGTCCGACAGGGGCGAACTATGGCTACACCTTC.

The J gene is TRBJ2-3, the V gene TRBV29-1; 12 bases match TRBD2. This CDR3 is built from 14 residues. Germline-derived CDR1 and CDR2 are SQVTM and ANQGSEA. V lost 6 bases to trimming and J lost 4 bases; unmatched junction nucleotides: 5. CDR3 protein: CSVLAGGSSDTQYF. CDR3 nucleotide sequence: TGCAGCGTCCTAGCGGGAGGGAGTTCAGATACGCAGTATTTT.

The genes are TRBV14 and TRBJ2-7; 7 bases map to TRBD2. After removal of 8 bases from V and 9 bases from J, the junction contained 13 bases not matched to a gene. Germline V lookup: CDR1 SGHDN, CDR2 FVKESK. The CDR3 totals 13 residues. The CDR3 loop reads CASATVAGLPQYF. The CDR3 DNA reads as TGTGCCAGCGCGACGGTTGCGGGACTACCGCAGTACTTC.

V usage is TRBV28 and J usage is TRBJ2-5; D remains unclear. The CDR3 covers 13 residues. Trimming removed 7 bases from V and 1 base from J, with 10 bases in between. Germline-derived CDR1 and CDR2 are MDHEN and SYDVKM. In DNA form, the CDR3 reads TGTGCCAGCAAGACATACTCCCAAGAGACCCAGTACTTC. This encodes CASKTYSQETQYF.

V gene TRBV25-1 combines with J gene TRBJ2-3; 9 nucleotides agree with TRBD2. V was clipped by 6 bases and J by 6 bases; unmatched bases: 16. The CDR3 has 17 residues. Per the germline V gene, CDR1 is MGHDK and CDR2 is SYGVNS. The CDR3 protein is CASRARASGNIMDTQYF. CDR3 nucleotide sequence: TGTGCCAGCAGGGCTCGGGCTAGCGGGAACATTATGGATACGCAGTATTTT.

The chain uses TRBV27 and TRBJ2-5; 9 bases line up with TRBD1. Germline CDR1 MNHEY, CDR2 SMNVEV (reference sequence). This CDR3 region has 14 residues. V trimming: 6 bases; J trimming: 3 bases; junction bases outside the gene matches: 5. As DNA, the CDR3 is TGTGCCAGCAGAAGGGACAGGGATAAAGAGACCCAGTACTTC. Translation gives CASRRDRDKETQYF.

The V and J genes are TRBV2 and TRBJ1-2, with TRBD1 as a possible D gene (6 bases). Germline CDR1 and CDR2: SNHLY and FYNNEI. CDR3 length: 14 amino acids. The V end was cut by 6 bases, the J end by 3 bases, with 14 bases between. CDR3 protein: CASRQGRWDYGYTF. For the CDR3, the DNA is TGTGCCAGCAGGCAGGGGCGCTGGGACTATGGCTACACCTTC.

The rearrangement links TRBV11-2 to TRBJ1-1, with D perhaps TRBD1 (6 bases). Trimming left V 4 bases short and J 1 base short, with 7 bases between. This CDR3 comprises 13 residues. CDR1 SGHAT and CDR2 FQNNGV come from the germline V gene. The CDR3 is CASSSGENTEAFF. As DNA, the CDR3 is TGTGCCAGCAGCTCAGGGGAGAACACTGAAGCTTTCTTT.

Here the CDR3 reads CAISEAETQYF. In DNA, the CDR3 is TGTGCCATCAGTGAGGCGGAGACCCAGTACTTC. The chain employs TRBV10-3 and TRBJ2-5, with D unclear. Germline CDR1 and CDR2: ENHRY and SYGVKD. The CDR3 length is 11 residues. V lost 2 bases and J lost 5, with 3 bases in between.

This clone appeared once. The chain joins TRBV5-1 to TRBJ2-2, with TRBD2 matching over 15 bases. Germline loops: CDR1 SGHRS, CDR2 YFSETQ. After removal of 3 bases from V and 3 bases from J, the junction contained 3 bases not matched to a gene. This CDR3 has 17 amino acids. The CDR3 sequence is CASSSGLAGGYTGELFF. Written as DNA, the CDR3 is TGCGCCAGCAGCTCGGGACTAGCGGGAGGCTACACCGGGGAGCTGTTTTTT.

V and J are TRBV7-6 and TRBJ2-5; 9 positions match TRBD2. In germline, CDR1 is SGHVS, CDR2 FNYEAQ. This CDR3 spans 16 amino acids. V shed 7 bases and J 2 bases; nucleotides not matched to a gene: 11. Here the CDR3 DNA reads TGTGCCAGCACCCCGGCGGGAGGGCCAGCTCAAGAGACCCAGTACTTC. Translation gives CASTPAGGPAQETQYF.

The chain uses TRBV11-2 and TRBJ2-7, with 7 bases aligning to TRBD1. With 5 bases clipped from V and 6 bases from J, the junction kept 19 bases outside the gene matches. Germline CDR1 SGHAT, CDR2 FQNNGV. The CDR3 extends over 17 amino acids. The CDR3 here is CASSRKGARQGMGEQYF. The CDR3 nucleotides are TGTGCCAGCAGCCGCAAGGGTGCGAGACAGGGAATGGGCGAGCAGTACTTC.

This sequence joins TRBV11-3 and TRBJ2-1; 10 nucleotides line up with TRBD2. Germline V gene sequence: CDR1 SGHNT, CDR2 YENEEA. The CDR3 is 15 residues long. The V gene end was trimmed by 5 bases and the J gene end by 7 bases; junction bases not matched to a gene: 8. The chain's CDR3 is CASSPRTSGGNEQFF. The DNA of the CDR3 is TGTGCCAGCAGCCCCCGGACTAGCGGAGGGAATGAGCAGTTCTTC.

The rearrangement joins TRBV28 to TRBJ1-1; D is unclear. The CDR3 totals 13 residues. Germline CDR1 reads MDHEN; CDR2 reads SYDVKM. V lost 7 bases and J 8 bases, leaving 17 bases between the germline ends. CDR3 DNA sequence: TGTGCCAGCATCCTTCAGGCCACTGGAGAAGCTTTCTTT. This gives the protein CASILQATGEAFF.

This rearrangement joins TRBV19 to TRBJ2-1; D gene unclear. CDR3 size: 15 residues. The ends were cut back, 5 bases at V and 3 bases at J, with 14 bases in the middle. The germline V gene encodes CDR1 LNHDA and CDR2 SQIVND (reference sequence). The CDR3 region has the DNA TGTGCCAGTAGTTACGGACCACAAAGCTACAATGAGCAGTTCTTC. It translates to CASSYGPQSYNEQFF.

The chain combines TRBV30 with TRBJ2-7; D call uncertain. V lost 7 bases, J lost 6 bases, and 13 bases lay in between. This CDR3 contains 11 residues. CDR1 GTSNPN and CDR2 SVGIG come from the germline V gene (reference sequence). The DNA of the CDR3 is TGTGCCTCTGGTTACGTCGGCGAGCAGTACTTC. As protein: CASGYVGEQYF.

The CDR3 protein is CASSATGGSNQPQHF. CDR3 nucleotide sequence: TGTGCCAGCAGTGCAACAGGGGGTAGCAATCAGCCCCAGCATTTT. The chain uses TRBV28 and TRBJ1-5; 8 bases fit TRBD1. The CDR3 loop spans 15 amino acids. Per the germline V gene, CDR1 is MDHEN and CDR2 is SYDVKM. V was clipped by 5 bases and J by 0 bases; unmatched bases: 3. The entire variable domain, with the rest obtained from reference TRBV28 and TRBJ1-5, is as follows: DVKVTQSSRYLVKRTGEKVFLECVQDMDHENMFWYRQDPGLGLRLIYFSYDVKMKEKGDIPEGYSVSREKKERFSLILESASTNQTSMYLCASSATGGSNQPQHFGDGTRLSIL.

The chain joins TRBV5-8 to TRBJ1-5; weak D call: TRBD1 (5 bases). The CDR3 length is 15 residues. V was clipped by 2 bases and J by 4 bases, with 13 bases between them. Germline V gene lookup returns CDR1 SGHTS and CDR2 YDEGEE. CDR3 region: CASSFEQVLNQPQHF. CDR3 coding DNA: TGTGCCAGCAGCTTTGAACAGGTCCTTAATCAGCCCCAGCATTTT.

The CDR3 DNA reads TGTGCCAGCAGCTTGGTTGTGGCTAGCGGAAGCTCCTACAATGAGCAGTTCTTC. Its translation: CASSLVVASGSSYNEQFF. This chain joins TRBV5-4 and TRBJ2-1, with 7 bases lining up with TRBD2. The germline CDR1 and CDR2 sequences are SGHNT and YYREEE (reference sequence). V dropped 0 bases and J dropped 0; count of bases not matched to a gene: 9. This CDR3 has 18 residues.

V is TRBV6-1 and J is TRBJ2-1; TRBD2 agrees at 10 bases. Germline values: CDR1 MNHNS, CDR2 SASEGT. The V and J ends lost 3 bases and 13 bases, in that order; junction bases with no gene match: 9. This CDR3 contains 14 residues. The CDR3 is CASSESSGRAPQFF. The CDR3 DNA reads TGTGCCAGCAGTGAGTCGAGCGGGAGGGCACCCCAGTTCTTC.